A selection of T cell receptor beta chains follows, all from one sample in a study of blood T cell repertoires in COVID-19. Generated by immunoSEQ multiplex PCR, the TCRdb table keeps only in-frame clones and is missing some. The sample yields 140,000 to 150,000 clones, around 84% seen once. What was sequenced was peripheral blood. These receptors came from a human donor in a cohort sampled during active COVID-19. Both conserved end residues are part of each CDR3. The D gene is left open where the match is weak. A clone size is listed for some rows: how often the clone was seen (once, few, many), or a class if it is expanded.

V gene,D gene,clone size,J gene,CDR3 protein,CDR3 DNA
TRBV6-2/TRBV6-3,TRBD1,-,TRBJ2-6,CASSSPTGRVSGANVLTF,TGTGCCAGCAGTTCACCGACAGGGCGCGTTTCTGGGGCCAACGTCCTGACTTTC
TRBV5-4,-,-,TRBJ2-1,CASSPSPGKGSYNEQFF,TGTGCCAGCAGCCCCTCCCCGGGGAAGGGCTCCTACAATGAGCAGTTCTTC
TRBV5-6,-,-,TRBJ1-2,CASSSTEGGYGYTF,TGTGCCAGCAGCAGCACCGAGGGAGGCTATGGCTACACCTTC
TRBV9,-,-,TRBJ1-2,CASSVVGGPYGYTF,TGTGCCAGCAGCGTAGTGGGGGGACCCTATGGCTACACCTTC
TRBV7-9,-,-,TRBJ2-1,CASSLVTLNEQFF,TGTGCCAGCAGCTTAGTGACACTTAATGAGCAGTTCTTC
TRBV7-9,-,-,TRBJ2-5,CASSLAGVETQYF,TGTGCCAGCAGCTTAGCAGGGGTAGAGACCCAGTACTTC
TRBV28,TRBD1,-,TRBJ2-3,CASTGGARDTQYF,TGTGCCAGCACAGGGGGCGCAAGGGATACGCAGTATTTT
TRBV11-2,-,-,TRBJ1-1,CASSLAGRETEAFF,TGTGCCAGCAGCTTAGCAGGGAGGGAGACTGAAGCTTTCTTT
TRBV3-1/TRBV3-2,TRBD2,-,TRBJ2-1,CASSQGRTSDEQFF,TGTGCCAGCAGCCAAGGGCGTACTAGCGATGAGCAGTTCTTC
TRBV12-3/TRBV12-4,-,-,TRBJ1-2,CASSLSLTYGYTF,TGTGCCAGCAGCCTCTCCCTAACCTATGGCTACACCTTC
TRBV28,-,once,TRBJ1-2,CASRQARALGLSYTF,TGTGCCAGCAGGCAAGCCAGGGCTTTAGGCTTATCCTACACCTTC
TRBV27,TRBD1,-,TRBJ1-3,CASSLQGARGNTIYF,TGTGCCAGCAGTTTACAGGGGGCGCGAGGAAACACCATATATTTT
TRBV6-1,TRBD2,-,TRBJ2-1,CASSEAAGGYNEQFF,TGTGCCAGCAGTGAAGCGGCGGGGGGCTACAATGAGCAGTTCTTC
TRBV12-3/TRBV12-4,-,once,TRBJ1-5,CASSWDNNQPQHF,TGTGCCAGCAGTTGGGACAACAATCAGCCCCAGCATTTT
TRBV18,-,-,TRBJ2-7,CASSLQGGYEQYF,TGTGCCAGCTCACTCCAGGGGGGCTACGAGCAGTACTTC
TRBV11-3,-,-,TRBJ2-7,CASSAGPREQYF,TGTGCCAGCAGCGCAGGGCCGCGGGAGCAGTACTTC
TRBV27,TRBD1,-,TRBJ2-1,CASSLLPGQGANNEQFF,TGTGCCAGCAGTTTACTTCCGGGACAGGGGGCTAATAATGAGCAGTTCTTC
TRBV30,-,-,TRBJ1-5,CAWSEGGNQPQHF,TGTGCCTGGAGCGAAGGGGGCAATCAGCCCCAGCATTTT